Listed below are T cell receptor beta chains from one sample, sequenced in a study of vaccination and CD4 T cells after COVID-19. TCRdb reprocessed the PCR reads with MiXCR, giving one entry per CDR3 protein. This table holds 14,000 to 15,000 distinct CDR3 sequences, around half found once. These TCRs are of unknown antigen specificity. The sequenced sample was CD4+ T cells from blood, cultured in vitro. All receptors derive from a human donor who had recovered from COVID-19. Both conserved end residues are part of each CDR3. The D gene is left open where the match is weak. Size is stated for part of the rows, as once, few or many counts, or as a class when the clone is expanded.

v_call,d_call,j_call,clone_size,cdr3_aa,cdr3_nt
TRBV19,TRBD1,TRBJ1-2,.,CASSVQGAANYGYTF,TGTGCCAGTAGTGTACAGGGGGCGGCTAACTATGGCTACACCTTC
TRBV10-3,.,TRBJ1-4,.,CAISEVATNEKLFF,TGTGCCATCAGTGAGGTGGCAACTAATGAAAAACTGTTTTTT
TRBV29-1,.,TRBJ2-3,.,CSADGGSSTDTQYF,TGCAGCGCCGATGGAGGTTCTAGCACAGATACGCAGTATTTT
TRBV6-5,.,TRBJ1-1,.,CASSWGRGDTEAFF,TGTGCCAGCAGTTGGGGGAGGGGAGACACTGAAGCTTTCTTT
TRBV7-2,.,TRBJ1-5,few,CASSLGYQPQHF,TGTGCCAGCAGCTTAGGATATCAGCCCCAGCATTTT
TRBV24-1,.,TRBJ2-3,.,CATSVSGLRTDTQYF,TGTGCCACCAGTGTCAGCGGGCTACGCACAGATACGCAGTATTTT
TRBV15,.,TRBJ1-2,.,CATSRESPRSSAQGRTF,TGTGCCACCAGCAGAGAGTCTCCTCGAAGTAGCGCCCAGGGTCGCACCTTC
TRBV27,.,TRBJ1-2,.,CASSPWDPEANYGYTF,TGTGCCAGCAGTCCGTGGGACCCGGAGGCTAACTATGGCTACACCTTC
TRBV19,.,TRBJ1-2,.,CASSIVPPEGDNYGYTF,TGTGCCAGTAGTATAGTACCTCCAGAGGGAGATAACTATGGCTACACCTTC
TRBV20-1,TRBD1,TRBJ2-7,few,CSGQGLHEQYF,TGCAGTGGACAGGGCCTGCACGAGCAGTACTTC
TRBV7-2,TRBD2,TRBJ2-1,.,CASSSVGRGSYNEQFF,TGTGCCAGCAGCTCGGTTGGGCGGGGGTCCTACAATGAGCAGTTCTTC
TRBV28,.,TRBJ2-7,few,CASSLPTGFPYEQYF,TGTGCCAGCAGTTTGCCCACAGGGTTCCCCTACGAGCAGTACTTC
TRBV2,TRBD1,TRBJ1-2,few,CASSLQGANGYTF,TGTGCCAGCAGTTTACAGGGGGCGAATGGCTACACCTTC
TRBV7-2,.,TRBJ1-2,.,CASSLGRVRYGYTF,TGTGCCAGCAGCTTAGGGAGGGTCCGCTATGGCTACACCTTC
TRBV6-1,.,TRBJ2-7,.,CASSRHPGAQNYEQYF,TGTGCCAGCAGTAGGCATCCAGGGGCCCAGAACTACGAGCAGTACTTC
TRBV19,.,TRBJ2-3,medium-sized,CASSIDSGTREYF,TGTGCCAGTAGTATAGATTCCGGGACTCGGGAGTATTTT
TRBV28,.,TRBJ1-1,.,CASSFEGLMNTEAFF,TGTGCCAGCAGTTTTGAAGGACTTATGAACACTGAAGCTTTCTTT